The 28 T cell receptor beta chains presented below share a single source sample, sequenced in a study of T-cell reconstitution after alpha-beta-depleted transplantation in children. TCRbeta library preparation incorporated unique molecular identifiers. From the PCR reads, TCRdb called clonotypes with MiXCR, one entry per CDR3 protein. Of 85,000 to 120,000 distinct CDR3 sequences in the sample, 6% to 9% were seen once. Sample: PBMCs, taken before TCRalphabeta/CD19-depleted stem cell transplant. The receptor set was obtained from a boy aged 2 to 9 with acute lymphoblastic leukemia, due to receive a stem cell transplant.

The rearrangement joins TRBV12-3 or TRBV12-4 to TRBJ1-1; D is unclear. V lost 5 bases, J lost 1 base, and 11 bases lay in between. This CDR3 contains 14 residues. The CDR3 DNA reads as TGTGCCAGCAGTCCCTCCACTTGGAACACTGAAGCTTTCTTT. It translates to CASSPSTWNTEAFF.

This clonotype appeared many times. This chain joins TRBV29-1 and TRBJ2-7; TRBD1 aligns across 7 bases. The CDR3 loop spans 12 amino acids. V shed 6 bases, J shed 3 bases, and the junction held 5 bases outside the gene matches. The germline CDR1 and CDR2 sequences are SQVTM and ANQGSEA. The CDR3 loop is CSVGQSGYEQYF. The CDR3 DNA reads TGCAGCGTGGGACAGAGCGGCTACGAGCAGTACTTC.

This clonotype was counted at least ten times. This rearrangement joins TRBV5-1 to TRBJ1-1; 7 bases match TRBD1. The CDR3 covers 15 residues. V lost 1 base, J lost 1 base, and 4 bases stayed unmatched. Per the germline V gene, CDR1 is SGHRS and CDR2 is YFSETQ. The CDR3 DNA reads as TGCGCCAGCAGCTTGAATAGACAGGGGAACACTGAAGCTTTCTTT. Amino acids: CASSLNRQGNTEAFF.

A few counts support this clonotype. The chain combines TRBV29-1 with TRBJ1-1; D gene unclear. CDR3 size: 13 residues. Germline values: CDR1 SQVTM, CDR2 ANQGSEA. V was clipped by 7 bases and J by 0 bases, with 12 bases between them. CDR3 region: CSARNSMNTEAFF. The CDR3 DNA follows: TGCAGCGCTCGGAACAGCATGAACACTGAAGCTTTCTTT.

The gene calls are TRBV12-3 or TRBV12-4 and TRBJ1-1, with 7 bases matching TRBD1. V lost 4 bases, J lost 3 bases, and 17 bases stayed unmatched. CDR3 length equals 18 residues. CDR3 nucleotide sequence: TGTGCCAGCAGTTCCGACCCACGACAGGGTGGTCGAGACACTGAAGCTTTCTTT. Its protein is CASSSDPRQGGRDTEAFF.

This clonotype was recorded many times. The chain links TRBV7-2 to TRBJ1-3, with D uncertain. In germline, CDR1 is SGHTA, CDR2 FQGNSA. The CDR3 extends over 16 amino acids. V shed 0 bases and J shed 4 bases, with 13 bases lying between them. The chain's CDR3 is CASSLAVAFGGNTIYF. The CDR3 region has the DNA TGTGCCAGCAGCTTAGCGGTGGCCTTCGGGGGAAACACCATATATTTT.

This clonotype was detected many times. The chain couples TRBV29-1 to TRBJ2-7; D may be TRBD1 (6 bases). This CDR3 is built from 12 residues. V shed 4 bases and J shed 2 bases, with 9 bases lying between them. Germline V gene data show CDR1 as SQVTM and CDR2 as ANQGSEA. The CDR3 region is CSVGPGAYEQYF. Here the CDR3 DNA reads TGCAGCGTTGGACCAGGGGCCTACGAGCAGTACTTC.

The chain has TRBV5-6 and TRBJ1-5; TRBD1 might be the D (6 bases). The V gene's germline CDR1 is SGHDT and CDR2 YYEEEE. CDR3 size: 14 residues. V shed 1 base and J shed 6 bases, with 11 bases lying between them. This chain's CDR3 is CASSLTGSPQPQHF. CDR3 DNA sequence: TGTGCCAGCAGCTTGACAGGGTCCCCTCAGCCCCAGCATTTT. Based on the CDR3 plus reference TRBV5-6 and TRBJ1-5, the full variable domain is DAGVTQSPTHLIKTRGQQVTLRCSPKSGHDTVSWYQQALGQGPQFIFQYYEEEERQRGNFPDRFSGHQFPNYSSELNVNALLLGDSALYLCASSLTGSPQPQHFGDGTRLSIL.

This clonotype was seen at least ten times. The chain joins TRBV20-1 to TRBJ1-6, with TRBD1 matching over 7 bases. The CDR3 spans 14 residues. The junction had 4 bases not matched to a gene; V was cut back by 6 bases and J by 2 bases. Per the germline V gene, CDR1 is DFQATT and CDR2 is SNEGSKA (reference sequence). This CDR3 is CSAVTGPYNSPLHF. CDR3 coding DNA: TGCAGTGCGGTGACAGGGCCCTATAATTCACCCCTCCACTTT.

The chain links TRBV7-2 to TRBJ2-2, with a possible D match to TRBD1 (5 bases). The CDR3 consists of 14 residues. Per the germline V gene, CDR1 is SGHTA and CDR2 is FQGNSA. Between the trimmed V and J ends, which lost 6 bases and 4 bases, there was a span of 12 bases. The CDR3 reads CASSRGQFTGELFF. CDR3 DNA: TGTGCCAGCAGTAGGGGCCAGTTCACCGGGGAGCTGTTTTTT.

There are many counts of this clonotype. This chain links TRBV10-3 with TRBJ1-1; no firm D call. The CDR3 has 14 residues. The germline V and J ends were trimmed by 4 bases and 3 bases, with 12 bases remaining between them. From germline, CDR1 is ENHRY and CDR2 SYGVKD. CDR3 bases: TGTGCCATCAGTGGTGAAGGGTTGTACACTGAAGCTTTCTTT. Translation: CAISGEGLYTEAFF.

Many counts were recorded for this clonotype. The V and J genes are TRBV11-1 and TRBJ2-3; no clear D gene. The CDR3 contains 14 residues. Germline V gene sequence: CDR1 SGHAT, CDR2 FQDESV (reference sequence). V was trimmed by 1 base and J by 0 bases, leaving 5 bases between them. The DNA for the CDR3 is TGTGCCAGCAGCTTAGGGGGAAGCACAGATACGCAGTATTTT. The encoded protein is CASSLGGSTDTQYF.

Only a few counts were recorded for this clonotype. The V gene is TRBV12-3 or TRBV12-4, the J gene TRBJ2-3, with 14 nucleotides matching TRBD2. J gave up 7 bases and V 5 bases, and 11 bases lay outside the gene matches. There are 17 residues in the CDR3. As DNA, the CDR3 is TGTGCCAGCAGTGTTGGGACTAGCGGGGGCCCTCTCCATACGCAGTATTTT. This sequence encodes CASSVGTSGGPLHTQYF.

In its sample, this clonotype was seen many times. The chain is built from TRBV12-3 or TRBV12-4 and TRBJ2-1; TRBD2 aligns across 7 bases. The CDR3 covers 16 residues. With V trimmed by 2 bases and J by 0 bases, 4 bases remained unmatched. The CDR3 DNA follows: TGTGCCAGCAGTTTACAGGGCGGGAGCTCCTACAATGAGCAGTTCTTC. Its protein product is CASSLQGGSSYNEQFF.

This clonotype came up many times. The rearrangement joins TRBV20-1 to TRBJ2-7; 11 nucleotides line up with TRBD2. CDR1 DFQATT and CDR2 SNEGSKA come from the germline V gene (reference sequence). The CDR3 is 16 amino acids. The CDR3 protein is CSVGRLAGSVAYEQYF. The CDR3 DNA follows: TGCAGCGTGGGAAGACTAGCGGGGAGTGTGGCCTACGAGCAGTACTTC.

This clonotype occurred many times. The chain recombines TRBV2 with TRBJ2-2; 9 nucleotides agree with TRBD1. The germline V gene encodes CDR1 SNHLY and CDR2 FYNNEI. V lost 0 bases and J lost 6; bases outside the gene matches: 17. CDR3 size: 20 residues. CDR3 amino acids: CASSEARLSRDRGWAGELFF. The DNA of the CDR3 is TGTGCCAGCAGTGAAGCGCGTCTCTCTAGAGACAGGGGGTGGGCCGGGGAGCTGTTTTTT.

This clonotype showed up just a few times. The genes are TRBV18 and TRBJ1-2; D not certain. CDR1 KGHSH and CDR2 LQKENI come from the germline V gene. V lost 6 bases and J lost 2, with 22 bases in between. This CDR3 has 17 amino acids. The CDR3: CASSFTEATGRNYGYTF. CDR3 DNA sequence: TGTGCCAGCTCCTTCACGGAGGCTACCGGGCGGAACTATGGCTACACCTTC.

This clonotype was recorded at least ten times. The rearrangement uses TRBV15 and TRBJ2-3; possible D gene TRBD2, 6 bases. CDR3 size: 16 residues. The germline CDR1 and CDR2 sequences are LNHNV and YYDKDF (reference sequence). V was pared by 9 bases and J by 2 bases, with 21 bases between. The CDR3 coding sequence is TGTGCCACTCGGGGCGGGATCAAACCACACACAGATACGCAGTATTTT. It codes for CATRGGIKPHTDTQYF.

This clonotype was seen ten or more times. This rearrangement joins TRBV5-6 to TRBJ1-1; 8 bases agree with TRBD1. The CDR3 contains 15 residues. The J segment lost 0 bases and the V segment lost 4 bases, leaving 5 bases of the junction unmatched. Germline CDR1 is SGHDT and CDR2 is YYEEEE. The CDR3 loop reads CASSADRGLNTEAFF. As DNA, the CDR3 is TGTGCCAGCAGCGCTGACAGGGGATTGAACACTGAAGCTTTCTTT. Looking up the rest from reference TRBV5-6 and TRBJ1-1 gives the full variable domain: DAGVTQSPTHLIKTRGQQVTLRCSPKSGHDTVSWYQQALGQGPQFIFQYYEEEERQRGNFPDRFSGHQFPNYSSELNVNALLLGDSALYLCASSADRGLNTEAFFGQGTRLTVV.

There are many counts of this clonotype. The DNA of the CDR3 is TGTGCCAGCAGCTCATCCGAGACAGGGGGCAGGGAAGACTACACCTTC. It translates to CASSSSETGGREDYTF. The genes are TRBV13 and TRBJ1-2, with 10 bases that match TRBD1. CDR1 and CDR2 from the germline V gene are PRHDT and FYEKMQ (reference sequence). The CDR3 has 16 amino acids. The V segment lost 4 bases and the J segment 10 bases; nucleotides outside the gene matches: 15.

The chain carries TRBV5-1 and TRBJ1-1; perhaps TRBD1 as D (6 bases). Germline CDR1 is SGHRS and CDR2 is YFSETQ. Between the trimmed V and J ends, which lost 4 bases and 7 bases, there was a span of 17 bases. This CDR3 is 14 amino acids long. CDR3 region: CASSAGGGEVEAFF. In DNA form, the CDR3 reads TGCGCCAGCAGCGCTGGGGGCGGTGAAGTTGAAGCTTTCTTT.

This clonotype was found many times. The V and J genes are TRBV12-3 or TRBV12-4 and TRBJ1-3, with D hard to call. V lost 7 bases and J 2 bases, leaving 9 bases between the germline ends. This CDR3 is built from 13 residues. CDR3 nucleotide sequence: TGTGCCAGCAAGGAAGGGCCTGGAAACACCATATATTTT. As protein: CASKEGPGNTIYF.

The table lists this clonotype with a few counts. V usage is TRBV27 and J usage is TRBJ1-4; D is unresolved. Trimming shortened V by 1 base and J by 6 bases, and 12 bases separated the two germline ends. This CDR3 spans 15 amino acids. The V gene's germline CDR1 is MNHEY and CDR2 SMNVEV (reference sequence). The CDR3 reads CASSLFGGKDEKLFF. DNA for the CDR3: TGTGCCAGCAGTTTATTTGGAGGGAAGGATGAAAAACTGTTTTTT.

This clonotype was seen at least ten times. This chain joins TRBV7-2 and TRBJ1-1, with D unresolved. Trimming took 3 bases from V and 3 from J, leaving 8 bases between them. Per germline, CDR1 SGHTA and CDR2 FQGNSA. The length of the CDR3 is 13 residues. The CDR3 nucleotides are TGTGCCAGCAGCTTGAAGGGTCACACTGAAGCTTTCTTT. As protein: CASSLKGHTEAFF.

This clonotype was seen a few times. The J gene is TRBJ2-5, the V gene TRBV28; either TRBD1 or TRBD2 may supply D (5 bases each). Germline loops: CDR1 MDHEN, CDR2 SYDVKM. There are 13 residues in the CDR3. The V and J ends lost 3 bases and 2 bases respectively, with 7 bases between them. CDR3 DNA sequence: TGTGCCAGCAGTTTTGAGGGGCAAGAGACCCAGTACTTC. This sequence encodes CASSFEGQETQYF. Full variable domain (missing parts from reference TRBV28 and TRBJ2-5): DVKVTQSSRYLVKRTGEKVFLECVQDMDHENMFWYRQDPGLGLRLIYFSYDVKMKEKGDIPEGYSVSREKKERFSLILESASTNQTSMYLCASSFEGQETQYFGPGTRLLVL.

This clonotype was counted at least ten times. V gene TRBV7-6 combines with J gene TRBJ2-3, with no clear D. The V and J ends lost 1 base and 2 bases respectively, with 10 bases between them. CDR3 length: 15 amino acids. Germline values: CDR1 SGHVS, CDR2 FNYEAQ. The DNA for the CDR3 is TGTGCCAGCAGCTTAGTAGAACTCTCCACAGATACGCAGTATTTT. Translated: CASSLVELSTDTQYF.

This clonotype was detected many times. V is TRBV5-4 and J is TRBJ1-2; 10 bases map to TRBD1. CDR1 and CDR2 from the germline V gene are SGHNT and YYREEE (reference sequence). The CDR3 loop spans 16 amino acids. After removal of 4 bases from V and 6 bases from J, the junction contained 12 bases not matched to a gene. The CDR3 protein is CASSPRPGQGTHGYTF. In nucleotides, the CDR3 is TGTGCCAGCAGCCCTAGACCGGGACAGGGGACGCATGGCTACACCTTC.

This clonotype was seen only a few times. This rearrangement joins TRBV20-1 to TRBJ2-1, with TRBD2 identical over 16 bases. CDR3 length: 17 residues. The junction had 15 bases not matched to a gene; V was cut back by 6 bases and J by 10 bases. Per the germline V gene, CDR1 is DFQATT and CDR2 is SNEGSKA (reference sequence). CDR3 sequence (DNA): TGCAGTGCGTGGGGACTAGCGGGGGGGCCTGATCAGTTAGAGCAGTTCTTC. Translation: CSAWGLAGGPDQLEQFF.